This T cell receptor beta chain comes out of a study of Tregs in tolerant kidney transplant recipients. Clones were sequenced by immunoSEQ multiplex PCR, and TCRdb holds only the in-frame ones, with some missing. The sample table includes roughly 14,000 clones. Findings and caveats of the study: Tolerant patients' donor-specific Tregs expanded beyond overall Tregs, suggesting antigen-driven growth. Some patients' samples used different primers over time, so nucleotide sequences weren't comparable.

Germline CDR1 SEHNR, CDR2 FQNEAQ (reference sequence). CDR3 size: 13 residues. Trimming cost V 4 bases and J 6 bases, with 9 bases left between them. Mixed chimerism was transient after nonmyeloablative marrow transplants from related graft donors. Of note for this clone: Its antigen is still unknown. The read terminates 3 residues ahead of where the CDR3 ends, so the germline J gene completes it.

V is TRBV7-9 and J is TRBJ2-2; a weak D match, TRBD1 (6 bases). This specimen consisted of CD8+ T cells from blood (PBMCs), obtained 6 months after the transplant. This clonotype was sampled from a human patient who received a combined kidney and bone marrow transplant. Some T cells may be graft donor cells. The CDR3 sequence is CASSYGTPGELFF. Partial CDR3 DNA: TGTGCCAGCAGCTACGGGACACCCGGGGAG.